These T cell receptor beta chains were read from a single sample in a study of cytomegalovirus exposure and HLA in healthy donors. Method: immunoSEQ multiplex PCR; TCRdb's copy keeps in-frame clones and lacks some. Among about 68,000 clones listed, around 97% were seen once. Sequencing input: PBMCs. These receptors came from a young man in good health and CMV-seronegative. Each CDR3 is given with its conserved first and last residue. Fields, in order: V gene, D gene, J gene, clone size, CDR3 DNA, CDR3 protein. D genes are given only for firm matches. The listing skips clone size in some rows; elsewhere it reads once, few, many or a size class.

TRBV28	TRBD1	TRBJ1-5	once	TGTGCCAGCAGTCCAAACCTTGGACAGGGGGATCAGCCCCAGCATTTT	CASSPNLGQGDQPQHF
TRBV11-3	NA	TRBJ1-4	NA	TGTGCCAGCAGCCCGAGTAGGGGTGAAAAACTGTTTTTT	CASSPSRGEKLFF
TRBV7-9	NA	TRBJ1-2	once	TGTGCCAGCAGGATAGTTCCAGGGCCTCTATATGGCTACACCTTC	CASRIVPGPLYGYTF
TRBV6-1	NA	TRBJ2-3	NA	TGTGCCAGCAGTGTCGTAACAGATACGCAGTATTTT	CASSVVTDTQYF
TRBV27	NA	TRBJ1-4	NA	TGTGCCAGCAGCCCGCGGTTCGCAACTAATGAAAAACTGTTTTTT	CASSPRFATNEKLFF
TRBV18	NA	TRBJ2-3	NA	TGTGCCAGCTCACCCTTGAGGGAAGTTAAAACAGATACGCAGTATTTT	CASSPLREVKTDTQYF
TRBV7-9	NA	TRBJ1-1	NA	TGTGCCAGCATCCCAAGCCCCCGCGCCCGGGGGGCGAACACTGAAGCTTTCTTT	CASIPSPRARGANTEAFF
TRBV6-1	TRBD2	TRBJ2-1	NA	TGTGCCAGCAGTGAGATGGGCGGGGGATGGGGGAATGAGCAGTTCTTC	CASSEMGGGWGNEQFF
TRBV27	TRBD2	TRBJ2-1	NA	TGTGCCAGCTGCGTTTGGAGCGGGGGGCTAAGGGATGAGCAGTTCTTC	CASCVWSGGLRDEQFF
TRBV30	NA	TRBJ1-1	NA	TGTGCCTGGAGTGTAGACTTGAACACTGAAGCTTTCTTT	CAWSVDLNTEAFF
TRBV5-4	TRBD1	TRBJ1-1	NA	TGTGCCAGCAGCCCGGGACAGGGGGCGATGAACACTGAAGCTTTCTTT	CASSPGQGAMNTEAFF
TRBV9	NA	TRBJ2-5	NA	TGTGCCAGCAGCGTAGCCGGAGAGACCCAGTACTTC	CASSVAGETQYF
TRBV19	TRBD1	TRBJ2-7	NA	TGTGCCAGTAGAATTGCTGGACAGGGATACTACGAGCAGTACTTC	CASRIAGQGYYEQYF
TRBV6-6	TRBD1	TRBJ2-7	NA	TGTGCCAGCAGACCGACAGGGGAGCGCTACGAGCAGTACTTC	CASRPTGERYEQYF
TRBV6-5	TRBD1	TRBJ2-1	NA	TGTGCCAGCAGTTTCCAGACAGGGTCCCCCTACAATGAGCAGTTCTTC	CASSFQTGSPYNEQFF
TRBV6-4	NA	TRBJ1-6	NA	TGTGCCAGCAGTGACTCTTATAGCTATAATTCACCCCTCCACTTT	CASSDSYSYNSPLHF